A selection of T cell receptor beta chains follows, all from one sample in a study of metastatic and nonmetastatic thyroid tumors. TCRdb recomputed clones from the PCR reads via MiXCR. The data hold fewer than 50,000 clones, with about 16% observed a single time. The sequenced sample was blood. The source is a female donor with papillary thyroid cancer or a benign thyroid nodule (not recorded which). Some clones in this sample may be carry-over from other donors' samples. The CDR3 runs from the conserved cysteine through the conserved F or W. Fields, in order: clone size, V gene, J gene, D gene, CDR3 DNA, CDR3 protein. A D gene is named only where the DNA matches it firmly. Not every row has a clone size; where given, it reads once, few, many or a size class.

clone size: few
V gene: TRBV15
J gene: TRBJ2-7
D gene: -
CDR3 DNA: TGTGCCACCAGCAGAGAGTTAGCGGGACAGGGAACGTACGAGCAGTACTTC
CDR3 protein: CATSRELAGQGTYEQYF

clone size: -
V gene: TRBV11-3
J gene: TRBJ2-5
D gene: -
CDR3 DNA: TGTGCCAGCAGCTTACAGGGGTTCCGGGAGACCCAGTACTTC
CDR3 protein: CASSLQGFRETQYF

clone size: many
V gene: TRBV10-2
J gene: TRBJ2-5
D gene: -
CDR3 DNA: TGCGCCAGCAGGGGTGTGTGGAGCCAAGAGACCCAGTACTTC
CDR3 protein: CASRGVWSQETQYF

clone size: many
V gene: TRBV12-5
J gene: TRBJ1-1
D gene: -
CDR3 DNA: TGTGCTAGTGGTGACGCGGTCCTAGGGACTGAAGCTTTCTTT
CDR3 protein: CASGDAVLGTEAFF

clone size: -
V gene: TRBV5-1
J gene: TRBJ1-1
D gene: TRBD1
CDR3 DNA: TGCGCCAGCAGCTCCGCGACAGGGGACCCTACTGAAGCTTTCTTT
CDR3 protein: CASSSATGDPTEAFF

clone size: many
V gene: TRBV27
J gene: TRBJ1-1
D gene: TRBD1
CDR3 DNA: TGTGCCAGCAGTCTCCGACAGGGGGCGAACACTGAAGCTTTCTTT
CDR3 protein: CASSLRQGANTEAFF

clone size: many
V gene: TRBV5-1
J gene: TRBJ2-2
D gene: TRBD2
CDR3 DNA: TGCGCCAGCAGCCTCCTAGCGGGAGTGAGCACCGGGGAGCTGTTTTTT
CDR3 protein: CASSLLAGVSTGELFF

clone size: many
V gene: TRBV10-3
J gene: TRBJ2-3
D gene: -
CDR3 DNA: TGTGCCATCAGACCCCAGGGGGGGGTTGAGGAAGTAACAGATACGCAGTATTTT
CDR3 protein: CAIRPQGGVEEVTDTQYF

clone size: -
V gene: TRBV25-1
J gene: TRBJ1-1
D gene: -
CDR3 DNA: TGTGCCAGCAGCCCACACAGGGTTGGGATCACTGAAGCTTTCTTT
CDR3 protein: CASSPHRVGITEAFF

clone size: -
V gene: TRBV7-8
J gene: TRBJ2-7
D gene: TRBD2
CDR3 DNA: TGTGCCAGCAGCTTAGCGCGGGGGGCCTACGAGCAGTACTTC
CDR3 protein: CASSLARGAYEQYF

clone size: many
V gene: TRBV29-1
J gene: TRBJ2-1
D gene: TRBD1
CDR3 DNA: TGCAGCGCCCAAAGGTCCGGGACAGGGGGCAGGAATGAGCAGTTCTTC
CDR3 protein: CSAQRSGTGGRNEQFF

clone size: -
V gene: TRBV29-1
J gene: TRBJ1-1
D gene: -
CDR3 DNA: TGCAGCGTTGAGGTAGTGATGGGGAACACTGAAGTTTTCTTT
CDR3 protein: CSVEVVMGNTEVFF

clone size: medium-sized
V gene: TRBV12-3/TRBV12-4
J gene: TRBJ2-1
D gene: TRBD2
CDR3 DNA: TGTGCCAGCAGTTTCGAGGGACTAGTTCAGTTCTTC
CDR3 protein: CASSFEGLVQFF

clone size: many
V gene: TRBV19
J gene: TRBJ1-1
D gene: -
CDR3 DNA: TGTGCCAGTAGTATAGGAGCCACGAACACTGAAGCTTTCTTT
CDR3 protein: CASSIGATNTEAFF

clone size: many
V gene: TRBV30
J gene: TRBJ2-7
D gene: -
CDR3 DNA: TGTGCCTGGAGTGCGGGACCTCGGGGCTACGAGCAGTACTTC
CDR3 protein: CAWSAGPRGYEQYF

clone size: -
V gene: TRBV7-8
J gene: TRBJ1-6
D gene: -
CDR3 DNA: TGTGCCAGCAGCTTAAGGGGGGCTGGGTCCTATAATTCACCCCTCCACTTT
CDR3 protein: CASSLRGAGSYNSPLHF

clone size: many
V gene: TRBV19
J gene: TRBJ2-3
D gene: -
CDR3 DNA: TGTGCCAGTAGTATTGGACCCGTTGGGAATACGCAGTATTTT
CDR3 protein: CASSIGPVGNTQYF

clone size: medium-sized
V gene: TRBV28
J gene: TRBJ2-1
D gene: -
CDR3 DNA: TGTGCCAGCTGGCCAGGGCAGTACAATGAGCAGTTCTTC
CDR3 protein: CASWPGQYNEQFF

clone size: many
V gene: TRBV27
J gene: TRBJ1-5
D gene: -
CDR3 DNA: TGTGCCAGCAGTTTCTACAGGGATAATCAGCCCCAGCATTTT
CDR3 protein: CASSFYRDNQPQHF

clone size: many
V gene: TRBV19
J gene: TRBJ1-5
D gene: -
CDR3 DNA: TGTGCCAGTCGGACAGCTTATAGCAATCAGCCCCAGCATTTT
CDR3 protein: CASRTAYSNQPQHF

clone size: many
V gene: TRBV20-1
J gene: TRBJ2-3
D gene: TRBD2
CDR3 DNA: TGCAGTGCTACGAGAGCGGGATACACAGATACGCAGTATTTT
CDR3 protein: CSATRAGYTDTQYF

clone size: few
V gene: TRBV4-1
J gene: TRBJ1-5
D gene: -
CDR3 DNA: TGCGCCAGCATCCAAGTAGAGGGGCTGAGTCAGCCCCAGCATTTT
CDR3 protein: CASIQVEGLSQPQHF

clone size: many
V gene: TRBV7-3
J gene: TRBJ2-1
D gene: -
CDR3 DNA: TGTGCCAGCAGCCCCCGACGGGGAGGTAATGAGCAGTTCTTC
CDR3 protein: CASSPRRGGNEQFF

clone size: many
V gene: TRBV24-1
J gene: TRBJ1-2
D gene: TRBD1
CDR3 DNA: TGTGCCACCAGTGAGTGGGGACAGGGAAGCGGCTACACCTTC
CDR3 protein: CATSEWGQGSGYTF

clone size: medium-sized
V gene: TRBV6-1
J gene: TRBJ2-7
D gene: -
CDR3 DNA: TGTGCCAGCAGTGACTCCTACTCCTACGAGCAGTACTTC
CDR3 protein: CASSDSYSYEQYF

clone size: many
V gene: TRBV20-1
J gene: TRBJ2-3
D gene: -
CDR3 DNA: TGCAGTGCTATTGGCGGGTTGGGGACGTCCACAGATACGCAGTATTTT
CDR3 protein: CSAIGGLGTSTDTQYF

clone size: -
V gene: TRBV6-1
J gene: TRBJ2-5
D gene: -
CDR3 DNA: TGTGCCAGCAGTGAAGCGCCCGGGGGCGGGGAGACCCAGTACTTC
CDR3 protein: CASSEAPGGGETQYF

clone size: -
V gene: TRBV20-1
J gene: TRBJ2-7
D gene: TRBD2
CDR3 DNA: TGCAGTGCTAGAGATCCAGCGGGGCTGAATCCCTACGAGCAGTACTTC
CDR3 protein: CSARDPAGLNPYEQYF

clone size: many
V gene: TRBV20-1
J gene: TRBJ2-1
D gene: TRBD2
CDR3 DNA: TGCAGTGCCCGGATCGGGACTAGCGATTACAATGAGCAGTTCTTC
CDR3 protein: CSARIGTSDYNEQFF

clone size: few
V gene: TRBV6-4
J gene: TRBJ2-1
D gene: -
CDR3 DNA: TGTGCCAGCGCTCCTTTCCCGGGAGTCGGGGATGAGCAGTTCTTC
CDR3 protein: CASAPFPGVGDEQFF

clone size: -
V gene: TRBV6-2/TRBV6-3
J gene: TRBJ2-2
D gene: TRBD1
CDR3 DNA: TGTGCCATCAGTTACGCTTACCTCCCCGGGACAGGGGGGTCCGGGGAGCTGTTTTTT
CDR3 protein: CAISYAYLPGTGGSGELFF

clone size: many
V gene: TRBV24-1
J gene: TRBJ2-2
D gene: TRBD2
CDR3 DNA: TGTGCCACCAGTGACATGAGCGGGAGTAACGGGGAGCTGTTTTTT
CDR3 protein: CATSDMSGSNGELFF

clone size: many
V gene: TRBV19
J gene: TRBJ2-7
D gene: -
CDR3 DNA: TGTGCCAGTAGGGCCCGTGACTACGAGCAGTACTTC
CDR3 protein: CASRARDYEQYF

clone size: once
V gene: TRBV5-1
J gene: TRBJ2-7
D gene: -
CDR3 DNA: TGCGCCAGCAGCCCCGCGGGTCCGACAGCGGCCTACGAGCAGTACTTC
CDR3 protein: CASSPAGPTAAYEQYF

clone size: medium-sized
V gene: TRBV12-3/TRBV12-4
J gene: TRBJ1-2
D gene: -
CDR3 DNA: TGTGCCAGCAGTTTCGGGGGAAGCTACACCTTC
CDR3 protein: CASSFGGSYTF

clone size: few
V gene: TRBV10-1
J gene: TRBJ1-6
D gene: TRBD1
CDR3 DNA: TGCGCCAGCAGTGAATACAGGGGGTCACCCCTCCACTTT
CDR3 protein: CASSEYRGSPLHF

clone size: -
V gene: TRBV28
J gene: TRBJ1-1
D gene: TRBD1
CDR3 DNA: TGTGCCATCAGTTTTCCCCGTAACAGGGGTACTGAAGCTTTCTTT
CDR3 protein: CAISFPRNRGTEAFF

clone size: -
V gene: TRBV7-2
J gene: TRBJ2-5
D gene: TRBD2
CDR3 DNA: TGTGCCAGCAGCCGGGGGGAGGCGGAGACCCAGTACTTC
CDR3 protein: CASSRGEAETQYF

clone size: many
V gene: TRBV7-8
J gene: TRBJ1-5
D gene: -
CDR3 DNA: TGTGCCAGCAGCTTTGGGGGGGGACCCAATCAGCTCCAGCATTTT
CDR3 protein: CASSFGGGPNQLQHF

clone size: medium-sized
V gene: TRBV6-1
J gene: TRBJ2-7
D gene: -
CDR3 DNA: TGTGCCAGCAGAATTACCCAGGGCGACGAGCAGTACTTC
CDR3 protein: CASRITQGDEQYF

clone size: many
V gene: TRBV20-1
J gene: TRBJ2-7
D gene: TRBD2
CDR3 DNA: TGCAGTGCTAGAGGGACTAGCGGGAGCTACGAGCAGTACTTC
CDR3 protein: CSARGTSGSYEQYF

clone size: many
V gene: TRBV3-1
J gene: TRBJ1-1
D gene: -
CDR3 DNA: TGTGCCAGCAGCCCGAAGGGAGTGAACACTGAAGCTTTCTTT
CDR3 protein: CASSPKGVNTEAFF

clone size: many
V gene: TRBV5-5
J gene: TRBJ2-2
D gene: -
CDR3 DNA: TGTGCCAGCAGCTTGTCTTCTATCACCGGGGAGCTGTTTTTT
CDR3 protein: CASSLSSITGELFF

clone size: many
V gene: TRBV3-1
J gene: TRBJ1-1
D gene: TRBD1
CDR3 DNA: TGTGCCAGCAGCCCCGGGACAGGGTGGGACACTGAAGCTTTCTTT
CDR3 protein: CASSPGTGWDTEAFF

clone size: -
V gene: TRBV28
J gene: TRBJ1-6
D gene: TRBD1
CDR3 DNA: TGTGCCAGCAGTTTCGGGACAGGGGACTATAATTCACCCCTCCACTTT
CDR3 protein: CASSFGTGDYNSPLHF

clone size: -
V gene: TRBV6-1
J gene: TRBJ1-2
D gene: -
CDR3 DNA: TGTGCCAGCAGTGAGGTCGGGATCGCTAACTATGGCTACACCTTC
CDR3 protein: CASSEVGIANYGYTF

clone size: many
V gene: TRBV2
J gene: TRBJ1-2
D gene: -
CDR3 DNA: TGTGCCAGCAGTGCCAGGGGCTATGGCTACACCTTC
CDR3 protein: CASSARGYGYTF

clone size: few
V gene: TRBV12-3/TRBV12-4
J gene: TRBJ2-1
D gene: -
CDR3 DNA: TGTGCCGGCAGTCCCCCGTGCAATGAGCAGTTCTTC
CDR3 protein: CAGSPPCNEQFF

clone size: many
V gene: TRBV24-1
J gene: TRBJ2-5
D gene: TRBD1
CDR3 DNA: TGTGCCACCAGTGAATACAGGGGGCTGAAAGAGACCCAGTACTTC
CDR3 protein: CATSEYRGLKETQYF

clone size: many
V gene: TRBV20-1
J gene: TRBJ1-4
D gene: -
CDR3 DNA: TGCAGTGTTAGAGATCCGGGGAGGGAAGAAAAACTGTTTTTT
CDR3 protein: CSVRDPGREEKLFF

clone size: many
V gene: TRBV6-5
J gene: TRBJ1-1
D gene: -
CDR3 DNA: TGTGCCAGCAGTTACGGGGGGAACGCTTTCTTT
CDR3 protein: CASSYGGNAFF

clone size: few
V gene: TRBV2
J gene: TRBJ1-4
D gene: -
CDR3 DNA: TGTGCCAGCAGTGTCAGGCCGGGTGTTAATGAAAAACTGTTTTTT
CDR3 protein: CASSVRPGVNEKLFF

clone size: -
V gene: TRBV5-1
J gene: TRBJ1-1
D gene: TRBD1
CDR3 DNA: TGCGCCAGCAGCTTGCTGTCGACAGGGGCCACTGAAGCTTTCTTT
CDR3 protein: CASSLLSTGATEAFF

clone size: medium-sized
V gene: TRBV6-1
J gene: TRBJ2-2
D gene: TRBD1
CDR3 DNA: TGTGCCGGTCAGGGGGCTAGCACCGGGGAGCTGTTTTTT
CDR3 protein: CAGQGASTGELFF

clone size: many
V gene: TRBV15
J gene: TRBJ2-1
D gene: TRBD2
CDR3 DNA: TGTGCCACCAGCAGAGAATCGGCTAGCGGACGATACAATGAGCAGTTCTTC
CDR3 protein: CATSRESASGRYNEQFF

clone size: many
V gene: TRBV18
J gene: TRBJ2-3
D gene: TRBD2
CDR3 DNA: TGTGCCAGCTCACCAGACAGCGGGGCTACGCAGTATTTT
CDR3 protein: CASSPDSGATQYF